The rows below give T cell receptor beta chains drawn from one sample of a study of T cells in Graves' hyperthyroidism and ophthalmopathy. MiXCR, run by TCRdb on the multiplex PCR reads, gives a single entry per CDR3 protein. Here the sample spans over 700,000 distinct CDR3 sequences, approximately 36% being singletons. The sample consisted of blood. The origin of the receptors is a woman aged 40 to 55 with Graves' hyperthyroidism. CDR3s include the opening cysteine and the closing phenylalanine or tryptophan. The D gene is left open where the match is weak. Expanded clones are given a class, and other clones once, few, many or no size at all.

few	TRBJ2-2	TRBV4-3	-	TGCGCCAGCAGCCAAGATGAGGGGAACGGGGAGCTGTTTTTT	CASSQDEGNGELFF
many	TRBJ1-1	TRBV7-9	TRBD1	TGTGCCAGCAGCTCACAGGGGGCTGAAGCTTTCTTT	CASSSQGAEAFF
many	TRBJ1-6	TRBV6-5	TRBD1	TGTGCCAGCAGTTACCAGACAGGGGAACTGGGTTCACCCCTCCACTTT	CASSYQTGELGSPLHF
-	TRBJ1-5	TRBV7-9	-	TGTGCCAGCAGCGGGGGACTAGCGATCCAAGAGACCCAGCATTTT	CASSGGLAIQETQHF
many	TRBJ1-2	TRBV14	TRBD1	TGTGCCAGCAGCCAAGGGACAGGGAGGGGCTACACCTTC	CASSQGTGRGYTF
-	TRBJ2-5	TRBV5-1	-	TGCGCCAGCACGGGGATAAGTGGGCAAGAGACCCAGTACTTC	CASTGISGQETQYF
-	TRBJ2-7	TRBV6-5	-	TGTGCCAGCAGTTACTCGAACAGGCTTGTGATCTTCGAGCAGTACTTC	CASSYSNRLVIFEQYF
-	TRBJ2-3	TRBV12-5	-	TGTGCTAGTGGTGTCGAAGATACGCAGTATTTT	CASGVEDTQYF
few	TRBJ2-7	TRBV29-1	TRBD1	TGCAGCGTTGTCCCCTGGGACAGTGACTACGAGCAGTACTTC	CSVVPWDSDYEQYF
few	TRBJ2-7	TRBV4-1	-	TGCGCCAGCAGCCAATTGGGACAACGAATCTCCTACGAGCAGTACTTC	CASSQLGQRISYEQYF
-	TRBJ1-2	TRBV5-4	-	TGTGCCAGCAGCAGAGCCCAAGTGGTCGCGACCTATGGCTACACCTTC	CASSRAQVVATYGYTF
once	TRBJ2-2	TRBV7-2	TRBD2	TGTGCCAGCAGCCAGGGAGCGGGAGGTCGGGCCGGGGAGCTGTTTTTT	CASSQGAGGRAGELFF
many	TRBJ2-2	TRBV10-3	TRBD1	TGTGCCATCAGTAGCCCGGGACAGGGTGACGGGGAGCTGTTTTTT	CAISSPGQGDGELFF
-	TRBJ2-7	TRBV6-1	-	TGTGCCAGCAGTGAACGGTTGGCTGCCTACGAGCAGTACTTC	CASSERLAAYEQYF
-	TRBJ2-5	TRBV12-3/TRBV12-4	-	TGTGCCAGCACCGGACTAACAATCCCGACCCAGTACTTC	CASTGLTIPTQYF
-	TRBJ1-2	TRBV7-9	-	TGTGCCAGCAGCCAAACCTCCCAGACCCCAAGTGCGGGCTACACCTTC	CASSQTSQTPSAGYTF
-	TRBJ1-5	TRBV7-6	-	TGTGCCAGCAGCTTAGAGCCAAGGGAACAGCCCCAGCATTTT	CASSLEPREQPQHF
-	TRBJ2-7	TRBV12-3/TRBV12-4	-	TGTGCCAGCAGCCAAGCCGCGGGGTTTTACGAGCAGTACTTC	CASSQAAGFYEQYF
-	TRBJ1-6	TRBV19	-	TGTGCCAGTAGTATTTCGCACGGGGATAATTCACCCCTCCACTTT	CASSISHGDNSPLHF
-	TRBJ2-1	TRBV9	TRBD1	TGTGCCACGGGGACAGGGGGCAATACATACAATGAGCAGTTCTTC	CATGTGGNTYNEQFF
few	TRBJ2-2	TRBV5-1	-	TGCGCCAGCGTCAAGGGGATCGACGGGGAGCTGTTTTTT	CASVKGIDGELFF
few	TRBJ1-2	TRBV5-4	TRBD1	TGTGCCAGCAGCTTGCAGGGGGCGCGGATCCTCGGCTACACCTTC	CASSLQGARILGYTF
once	TRBJ2-7	TRBV24-1	-	TGTGCCACCGCCGGGACTGCGACCTACGAGCAGTACTTC	CATAGTATYEQYF
many	TRBJ1-1	TRBV20-1	TRBD1	TGCAGTGCTAGAGGGGGACAGACCCAGAACACTGAAGCTTTCTTT	CSARGGQTQNTEAFF
many	TRBJ2-7	TRBV20-1	TRBD1	TGCAGTGCTAGAGTTTGGAGACAGGGCGCCTACGAGCAGTACTTC	CSARVWRQGAYEQYF
-	TRBJ2-1	TRBV7-9	-	TGTGCCAGCAATCCCGGGACTGGGGCTCCTCTGGGTGAGCAGTTCTTC	CASNPGTGAPLGEQFF
-	TRBJ1-2	TRBV7-9	-	TGTGCCAGCAGCTCCGATCAAGGGGATTATGGCTACACCTTC	CASSSDQGDYGYTF
few	TRBJ1-4	TRBV11-2	-	TGTGCCAGCTCCGGGAGCGGGACGAATGAAAAACTGTTTTTT	CASSGSGTNEKLFF
few	TRBJ2-1	TRBV10-3	TRBD2	TGTGCCATCAGTGAGAGGGGCGGGAGTTCCTACAATGAGCAGTTCTTC	CAISERGGSSYNEQFF
few	TRBJ2-7	TRBV19	-	TGTGCCAGTAGTCCTGGACGGACCTATCAGTACTTC	CASSPGRTYQYF
-	TRBJ1-4	TRBV10-3	TRBD1	TGTGCCACCTCGATGACAGGGGGCGAAAAACTGTTTTTT	CATSMTGGEKLFF
many	TRBJ2-7	TRBV19	TRBD1	TGTGCCAGCAGTGCAGGGGGCTCTTACGAGCAGTACTTC	CASSAGGSYEQYF
many	TRBJ2-5	TRBV7-2	TRBD1	TGTGCCAGCAGCAAGGGACAGAAAGAGACCCAGTACTTC	CASSKGQKETQYF
-	TRBJ1-5	TRBV7-9	-	TGTGCCAGCAGCCTCTTGGGAGGTCAGCCCCAGCATTTT	CASSLLGGQPQHF
-	TRBJ2-5	TRBV13	TRBD2	TGTGCCAGCAGCATGCCGGGACTAGCGGGAGAGACCCAGTACTTC	CASSMPGLAGETQYF
-	TRBJ1-4	TRBV6-4	-	TGTGCCAGCACGGGGGACCGGGGGCGATTATATGAAAAACTGTTTTTT	CASTGDRGRLYEKLFF
many	TRBJ2-7	TRBV7-9	-	TGTGCCAGCAGCTTCCGAGGGCCCACCGCCTACGAGCAGTACTTC	CASSFRGPTAYEQYF
-	TRBJ2-7	TRBV7-2	-	TGTGCCAGCAGCATTAGGTGGACGTACTCCTACGAGCAGTACTTC	CASSIRWTYSYEQYF
few	TRBJ1-5	TRBV27	-	TGTGCCAGCAGTTTCCGCAGTAGCAATCAGCCCCAGCATTTT	CASSFRSSNQPQHF
-	TRBJ2-5	TRBV12-3/TRBV12-4	-	TGTGCCAGCAGTTCCCCACGTGACCGGGTGACGGAGACCCAGTACTTC	CASSSPRDRVTETQYF
many	TRBJ2-7	TRBV20-1	TRBD1	TGCAGTGCTGGAGGTGTAGGGACAGGGGACCCCTACGAGCAGTACTTC	CSAGGVGTGDPYEQYF
-	TRBJ2-5	TRBV9	TRBD2	TGTGCCAGCAGCGTAGCGGGAGGGGTGAAGGTCTTC	CASSVAGGVKVF
few	TRBJ1-3	TRBV11-2	-	TGTGCCAGCAGCTTAGTCGTACGGCAGCTTTACTCTGGAAACACCATATATTTT	CASSLVVRQLYSGNTIYF
many	TRBJ1-5	TRBV10-3	-	TGTGCCATCAGTCAGGCTATTGGCAATCAGCCCCAGCATTTT	CAISQAIGNQPQHF
few	TRBJ2-1	TRBV2	-	TGTGCCAGCAGTGACGCTGAGCAGTTCTTC	CASSDAEQFF
few	TRBJ1-1	TRBV6-2/TRBV6-3	-	TGTGCCAGCAGTTTAGTGTGGAACACTGAAGCTTTCTTT	CASSLVWNTEAFF
once	TRBJ2-5	TRBV15	TRBD1	TGTGCCACCAGCAGAGTCTTAAGGCCAGGGGGCGAGGAGACCCAGTACTTC	CATSRVLRPGGEETQYF
many	TRBJ2-7	TRBV20-1	-	TGCAGTGCTAGAGAGGGCTACGAGCAGTACTTC	CSAREGYEQYF
few	TRBJ2-5	TRBV9	-	TGTGCCAGCAGCCCAGGGACCGCCCAAGAGACCCAGTACTTC	CASSPGTAQETQYF
many	TRBJ1-1	TRBV7-8	-	TGTGCCAGCAGAGCCGGGGGAGGGACTGAAGCTTTCTTT	CASRAGGGTEAFF
-	TRBJ1-2	TRBV20-1	-	TGCAGTGCGGACCAGGGGTCTTATGGCTACACCTTC	CSADQGSYGYTF
-	TRBJ2-7	TRBV20-1	-	TGCAGTGCTACCGGTGGAAAGTGGTCCTACGAGCAGTACTTC	CSATGGKWSYEQYF
few	TRBJ2-7	TRBV7-9	TRBD1	TGTGCCAGCTCACCTCCGGGACAGGCAACCTACGAGCAGTACTTC	CASSPPGQATYEQYF
many	TRBJ1-2	TRBV20-1	-	TGCAGTGCTGAGATTCCGAGGGGTGCAGCAGACTATGGCTACACCTTC	CSAEIPRGAADYGYTF
many	TRBJ1-2	TRBV6-5	-	TGTGCCAGCTATCGCGGGGGGTATGGCTACACCTTC	CASYRGGYGYTF
-	TRBJ1-1	TRBV19	-	TGTGCCAGTAGTGCCGCGCGAGTGATGAACACTGAAGCTTTCTTT	CASSAARVMNTEAFF